These T cell receptor beta chains were read from a single sample in a study of Ad26.COV2.S vaccination and SARS-CoV-2 variants. Data came from immunoSEQ multiplex PCR; TCRdb stores just in-frame clones and leaves some out. The sample carries roughly 680,000 clones, about 90% recorded once. Material: peripheral blood, obtained in a trial of Ad26.COV2.S vaccine versus placebo. These receptors originate from a person between 18 and 65 years old who received the Ad26.COV2.S COVID-19 vaccine or a placebo. Both conserved end residues are part of each CDR3.

V: TRBV12-3/TRBV12-4
J: TRBJ1-2
CDR3: CASSPGEIYGYTF

V: TRBV30
J: TRBJ1-5
CDR3: CAWSEGSKQPQHF

V: TRBV24-1
J: TRBJ2-5
CDR3: CATSGAWGETQYF

V: TRBV9
J: TRBJ1-3
CDR3: CASSVEGDRARNTIYF

V: TRBV5-6
J: TRBJ1-4
CDR3: CASSSPGQNEKLFF

V: TRBV5-1
J: TRBJ1-1
CDR3: CASSYVGGTEAFF

V: TRBV19
J: TRBJ1-5
CDR3: CASSIIGTYNQPQHF

V: TRBV10-3
J: TRBJ2-2
CDR3: CAISPGQVTGELFF

V: TRBV5-4
J: TRBJ1-2
CDR3: CASSLVGEGGYTF

V: TRBV27
J: TRBJ2-7
CDR3: CASRSISYEQYF

V: TRBV30
J: TRBJ2-4
CDR3: CAWSGGRAKNIQYF

V: TRBV3-1/TRBV3-2
J: TRBJ1-1
CDR3: CASSQDLGFLEVMNTEAFF

V: TRBV2
J: TRBJ2-5
CDR3: CASSEAPPARGQETQYF

V: TRBV2
J: TRBJ2-1
CDR3: CASSTGAYNEQFF

V: TRBV7-7
J: TRBJ2-3
CDR3: CASSRQGGNLDTQYF

V: TRBV7-9
J: TRBJ1-5
CDR3: CASSLAQTAGSNQPQHF

V: TRBV7-9
J: TRBJ2-7
CDR3: CASSLPTSISSEQYF

V: TRBV5-5
J: TRBJ2-1
CDR3: CASSLRLAGGSSYNEQFF

V: TRBV7-2
J: TRBJ1-5
CDR3: CASSLGTASNQPQHF

V: TRBV27
J: TRBJ2-5
CDR3: CASSLSGRPRETQYF

V: TRBV18
J: TRBJ1-1
CDR3: CASSPGTGRFANTEAFF

V: TRBV3-1/TRBV3-2
J: TRBJ1-5
CDR3: CASSQGTKTVQPQHF

V: TRBV5-1
J: TRBJ1-1
CDR3: CASSLSGSRRDTEAFF

V: TRBV5-1
J: TRBJ2-7
CDR3: CASSPLMAGGPAYEQYF

V: TRBV7-9
J: TRBJ1-5
CDR3: CASSFTGDQPQHF

V: TRBV7-8
J: TRBJ2-5
CDR3: CASSLRAGQETQYF

V: TRBV5-1
J: TRBJ2-1
CDR3: CASSHGLLSGDNEQFF

V: TRBV30
J: TRBJ1-2
CDR3: CAWLTPDLRGYTF

V: TRBV19
J: TRBJ2-1
CDR3: CASSIGAGGPYNEQFF

V: TRBV2
J: TRBJ1-2
CDR3: CASSRGTLYYGYTF

V: TRBV7-2
J: TRBJ2-5
CDR3: CASSTRGGPREGQYF

V: TRBV6-6
J: TRBJ2-1
CDR3: CASATSQGDYYNEQFF

V: TRBV6-2/TRBV6-3
J: TRBJ1-2
CDR3: CASSYIDYYGYTF

V: TRBV10-2
J: TRBJ2-7
CDR3: CASSEERSIAYEQYF

V: TRBV11-2
J: TRBJ2-1
CDR3: CASSRTGGAGGNEQFF

V: TRBV28
J: TRBJ2-6
CDR3: CASSNAFLSNEANVLTF

V: TRBV7-9
J: TRBJ1-6
CDR3: CASSDTPGQGNSPLHF

V: TRBV3-1/TRBV3-2
J: TRBJ2-3
CDR3: CASSLGVWTGQYF

V: TRBV4-1
J: TRBJ1-3
CDR3: CASSQDPGVRGNTIYF

V: TRBV27
J: TRBJ1-2
CDR3: CASSPYRPPQGYTF

V: TRBV7-3
J: TRBJ2-5
CDR3: CASSPEAGETQYF

V: TRBV5-4
J: TRBJ2-2
CDR3: CASSLGQDTNTGELFF

V: TRBV7-2
J: TRBJ1-1
CDR3: CASSLVGGGGTEAFF

V: TRBV2
J: TRBJ2-7
CDR3: CASSELSRAGEQYF

V: TRBV7-2
J: TRBJ2-3
CDR3: CASSLFAGTDTQYF

V: TRBV30
J: TRBJ1-3
CDR3: CAWSVGGSGNTIYF

V: TRBV6-1
J: TRBJ1-4
CDR3: CASSDTADTNEKLFF

V: TRBV5-4
J: TRBJ2-1
CDR3: CASSGKRGTTYNEQFF

V: TRBV27
J: TRBJ1-5
CDR3: CASSFGRYHQPQHF

V: TRBV27
J: TRBJ1-5
CDR3: CASSLSGPGGVNQPQHF

V: TRBV7-2
J: TRBJ2-1
CDR3: CASSLTGTSSYNEQFF

V: TRBV18
J: TRBJ1-2
CDR3: CASSLGPGRIGGYTF

V: TRBV6-1
J: TRBJ2-1
CDR3: CASSEGTSRISNEQFF

V: TRBV20-1
J: TRBJ2-1
CDR3: CSASLTGGFPPYNEQFF

V: TRBV10-1
J: TRBJ1-5
CDR3: CASSASNQPQHF